The entry below describes one TCR beta chain. Seattle participants joined during active infection and were tracked over time. Losses at the gene ends were 4 bases for V and 0 bases for J; bases not matched to a gene: 6. Germline V gives CDR1 KGHSH, CDR2 LQKENI. The CDR3 has 17 amino acids. These data originate in a study of blood T cell repertoires in COVID-19. About the study: Acute-phase and convalescent COVID-19 samples originated in the United States, Italy and Spain. In each case, the material was cDNA or gDNA derived from T cells, B-cell-depleted T cells, or PBMCs.

Authors' methods: Using reference gene primer amplification, nucleated cell counts were estimated. Sequencing used immunoSEQ multiplex PCR; TCRdb keeps in-frame clones, though not all of them. V and J calls and clone size are those listed in that table; D and trimming were worked out from the DNA. The table has approximately 200,000 clones, around 80% seen once; the top ten hold over 9.5%. The specimen sequenced was peripheral blood. This receptor was obtained from a woman older than 75 with COVID-19, enrolled during active disease. This sequence joins TRBV18 and TRBJ2-1; 10 bases line up with TRBD1. In nucleotides, the CDR3 is TGTGCCAGCTCACAGGCGACAGGGGGCGGCTCCTACAATGAGCAGTTCTTC. Its protein product is CASSQATGGGSYNEQFF.